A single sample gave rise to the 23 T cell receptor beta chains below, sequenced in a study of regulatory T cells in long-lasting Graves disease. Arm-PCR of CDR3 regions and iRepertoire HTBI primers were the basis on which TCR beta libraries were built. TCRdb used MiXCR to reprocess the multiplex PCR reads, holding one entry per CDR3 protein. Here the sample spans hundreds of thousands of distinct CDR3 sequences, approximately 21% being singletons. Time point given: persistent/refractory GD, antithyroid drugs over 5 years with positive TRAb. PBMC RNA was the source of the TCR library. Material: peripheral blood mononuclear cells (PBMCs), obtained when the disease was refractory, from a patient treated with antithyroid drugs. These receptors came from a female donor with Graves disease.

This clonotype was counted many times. CDR3 bases: TGTGCCACCAGCAGAGATCGGAGCAGGCAAGAGACCCAGTACTTC. Translated, it gives CATSRDRSRQETQYF. This sequence joins TRBV15 and TRBJ2-5, with no clear D. The germline V and J ends were trimmed by 0 bases and 2 bases, with 10 bases remaining between them. The CDR3 covers 15 residues. Germline values: CDR1 LNHNV, CDR2 YYDKDF (reference sequence).

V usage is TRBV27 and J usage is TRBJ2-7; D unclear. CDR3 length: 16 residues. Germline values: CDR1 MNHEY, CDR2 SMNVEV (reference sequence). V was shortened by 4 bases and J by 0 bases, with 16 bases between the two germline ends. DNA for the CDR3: TGTGCCAGCAGTTCCGGCCGGCTTGGCAGCTCCTACGAGCAGTACTTC. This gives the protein CASSSGRLGSSYEQYF.

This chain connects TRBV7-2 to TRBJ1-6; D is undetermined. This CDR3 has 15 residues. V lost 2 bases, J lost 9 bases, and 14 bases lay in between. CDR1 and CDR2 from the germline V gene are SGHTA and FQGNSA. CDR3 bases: TGTGCCAGCAGCTTACGACCTTTGCTAGGTTCACCCCTCCACTTT. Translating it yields CASSLRPLLGSPLHF.

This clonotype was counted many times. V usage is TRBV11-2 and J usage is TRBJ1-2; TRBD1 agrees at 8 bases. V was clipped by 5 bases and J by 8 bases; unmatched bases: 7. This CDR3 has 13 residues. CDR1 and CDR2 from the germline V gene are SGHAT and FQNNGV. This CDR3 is CASSLTGDGGYTF. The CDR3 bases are TGTGCCAGCAGCCTGACAGGGGATGGAGGCTACACCTTC.

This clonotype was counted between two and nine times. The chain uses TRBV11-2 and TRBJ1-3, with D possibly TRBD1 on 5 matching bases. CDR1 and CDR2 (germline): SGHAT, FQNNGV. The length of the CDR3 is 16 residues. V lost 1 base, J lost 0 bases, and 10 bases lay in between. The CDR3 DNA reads TGTGCCAGCAGCTTAGGGGCAGGGACCTCTGGAAACACCATATATTTT. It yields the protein CASSLGAGTSGNTIYF.

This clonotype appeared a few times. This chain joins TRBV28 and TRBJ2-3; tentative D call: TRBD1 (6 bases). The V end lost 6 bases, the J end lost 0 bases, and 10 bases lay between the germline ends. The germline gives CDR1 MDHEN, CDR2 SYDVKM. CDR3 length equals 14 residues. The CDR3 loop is CASSPTGSTDTQYF. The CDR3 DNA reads TGTGCCAGCAGCCCTACAGGGAGCACAGATACGCAGTATTTT.

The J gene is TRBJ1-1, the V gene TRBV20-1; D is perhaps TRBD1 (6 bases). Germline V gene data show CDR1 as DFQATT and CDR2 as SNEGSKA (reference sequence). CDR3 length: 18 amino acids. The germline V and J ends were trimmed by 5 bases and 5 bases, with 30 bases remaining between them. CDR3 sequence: CSAQLIPLRGGVGTEAFF. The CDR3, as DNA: TGCAGTGCTCAACTAATCCCACTCAGGGGAGGGGTGGGGACTGAAGCTTTCTTT.

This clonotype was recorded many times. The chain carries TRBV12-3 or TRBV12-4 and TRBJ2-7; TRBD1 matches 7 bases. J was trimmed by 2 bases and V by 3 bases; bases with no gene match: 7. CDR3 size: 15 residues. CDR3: CASSLTGTPTYEQYF. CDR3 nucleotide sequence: TGTGCCAGCAGTTTGACAGGGACCCCCACCTACGAGCAGTACTTC.

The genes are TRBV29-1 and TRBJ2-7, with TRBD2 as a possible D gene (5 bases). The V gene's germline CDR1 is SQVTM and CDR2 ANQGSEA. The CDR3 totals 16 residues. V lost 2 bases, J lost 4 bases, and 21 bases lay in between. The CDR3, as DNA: TGCAGCGTTGAATCCCCAGACACGGGAATCGCGTACGAGCAGTACTTC. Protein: CSVESPDTGIAYEQYF.

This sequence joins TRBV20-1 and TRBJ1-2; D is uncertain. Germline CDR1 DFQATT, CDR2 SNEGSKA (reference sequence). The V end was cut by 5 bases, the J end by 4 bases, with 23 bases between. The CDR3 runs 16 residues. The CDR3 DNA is TGCAGTGCTCCAGATAGGAGGCTTTCGCACCTCTATGGCTACACCTTC. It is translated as CSAPDRRLSHLYGYTF.

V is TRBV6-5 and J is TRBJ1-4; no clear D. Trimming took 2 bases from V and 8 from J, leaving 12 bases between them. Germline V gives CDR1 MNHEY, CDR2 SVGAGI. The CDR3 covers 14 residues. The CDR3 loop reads CASSYGSPIEKLFF. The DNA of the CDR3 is TGTGCCAGCAGTTACGGGTCACCTATCGAAAAACTGTTTTTT.

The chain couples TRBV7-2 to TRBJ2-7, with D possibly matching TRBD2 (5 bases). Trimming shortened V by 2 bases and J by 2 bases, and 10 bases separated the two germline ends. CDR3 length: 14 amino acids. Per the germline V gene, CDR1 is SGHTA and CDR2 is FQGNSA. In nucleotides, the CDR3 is TGTGCCAGCAGCTTAACCCCGGGGACCTACGAGCAGTACTTC. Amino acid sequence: CASSLTPGTYEQYF.

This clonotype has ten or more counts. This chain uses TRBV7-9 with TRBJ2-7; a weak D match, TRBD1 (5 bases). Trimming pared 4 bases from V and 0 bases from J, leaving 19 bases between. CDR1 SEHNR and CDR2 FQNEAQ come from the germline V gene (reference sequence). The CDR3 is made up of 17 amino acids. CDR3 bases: TGTGCCAGCAGCTCACCTTTGGACAACAAAGTCTCCTACGAGCAGTACTTC. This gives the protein CASSSPLDNKVSYEQYF.

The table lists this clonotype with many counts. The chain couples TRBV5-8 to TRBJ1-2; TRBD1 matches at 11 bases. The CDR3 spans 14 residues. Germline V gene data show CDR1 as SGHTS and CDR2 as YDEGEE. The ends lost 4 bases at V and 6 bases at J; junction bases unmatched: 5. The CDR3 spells CASSPWTGGDGYTF. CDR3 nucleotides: TGTGCCAGCAGCCCATGGACAGGGGGCGATGGCTACACCTTC. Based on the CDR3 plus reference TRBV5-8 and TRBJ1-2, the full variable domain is EAGVTQSPTHLIKTRGQQATLRCSPISGHTSVYWYQQALGLGLQFLLWYDEGEERNRGNFPPRFSGRQFPNYSSELNVNALELEDSALYLCASSPWTGGDGYTFGSGTRLTVV.

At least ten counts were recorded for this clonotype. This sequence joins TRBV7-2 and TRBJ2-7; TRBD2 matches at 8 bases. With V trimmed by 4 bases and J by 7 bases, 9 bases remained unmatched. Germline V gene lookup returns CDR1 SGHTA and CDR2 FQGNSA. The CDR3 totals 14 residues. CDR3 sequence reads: CASSSKAGVGEQYF. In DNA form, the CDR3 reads TGTGCCAGCAGCTCCAAAGCGGGAGTGGGGGAGCAGTACTTC.

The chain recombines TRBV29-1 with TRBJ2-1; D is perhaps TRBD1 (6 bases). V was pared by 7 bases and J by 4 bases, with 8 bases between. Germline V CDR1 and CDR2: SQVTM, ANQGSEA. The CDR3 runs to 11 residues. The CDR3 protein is CSGQEYNEQFF. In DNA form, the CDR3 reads TGCAGCGGACAGGAGTACAATGAGCAGTTCTTC.

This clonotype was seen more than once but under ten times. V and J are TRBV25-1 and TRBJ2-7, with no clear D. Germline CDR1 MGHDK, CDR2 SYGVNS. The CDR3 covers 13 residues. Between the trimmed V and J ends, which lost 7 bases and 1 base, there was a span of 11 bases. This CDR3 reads CASNDDESYEQYF. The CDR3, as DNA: TGTGCCAGCAACGACGACGAATCCTACGAGCAGTACTTC.

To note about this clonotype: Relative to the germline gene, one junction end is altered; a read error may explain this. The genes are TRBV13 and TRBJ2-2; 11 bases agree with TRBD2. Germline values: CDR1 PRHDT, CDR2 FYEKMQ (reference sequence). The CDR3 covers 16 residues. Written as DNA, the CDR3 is TGTGCCAGCAGCTTGGGACTAGCGGTCAACACCGGGGAGCTGCTTTTT. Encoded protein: CASSLGLAVNTGELLF.

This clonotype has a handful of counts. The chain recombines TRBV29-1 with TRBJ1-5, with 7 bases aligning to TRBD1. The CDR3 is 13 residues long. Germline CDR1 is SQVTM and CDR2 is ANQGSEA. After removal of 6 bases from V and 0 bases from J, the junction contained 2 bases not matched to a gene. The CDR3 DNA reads TGCAGCGTGGACAGGTTTAGCAATCAGCCCCAGCATTTT. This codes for CSVDRFSNQPQHF.

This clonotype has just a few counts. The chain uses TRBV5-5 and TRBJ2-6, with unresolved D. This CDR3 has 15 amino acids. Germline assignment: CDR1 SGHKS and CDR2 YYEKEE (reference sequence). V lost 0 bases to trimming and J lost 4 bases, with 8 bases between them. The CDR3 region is CASSLAPTGANVLTF. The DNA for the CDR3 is TGTGCCAGCAGCTTGGCCCCAACGGGGGCCAACGTCCTGACTTTC.

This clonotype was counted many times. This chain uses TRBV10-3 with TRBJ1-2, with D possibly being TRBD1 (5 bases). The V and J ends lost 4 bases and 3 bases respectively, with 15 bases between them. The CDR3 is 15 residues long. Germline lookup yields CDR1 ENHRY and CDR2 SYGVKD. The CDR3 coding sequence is TGTGCCATCAGTGGATCCCAGGGAGGGGACTATGGCTACACCTTC. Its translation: CAISGSQGGDYGYTF.

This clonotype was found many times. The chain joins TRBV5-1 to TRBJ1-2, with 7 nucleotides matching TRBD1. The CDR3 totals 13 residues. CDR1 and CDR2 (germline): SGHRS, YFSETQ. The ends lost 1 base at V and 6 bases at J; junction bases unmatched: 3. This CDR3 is CASSLLQGNGYTF. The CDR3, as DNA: TGCGCCAGCAGCTTGCTACAGGGGAATGGCTACACCTTC. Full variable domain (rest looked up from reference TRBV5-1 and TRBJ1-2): KAGVTQTPRYLIKTRGQQVTLSCSPISGHRSVSWYQQTPGQGLQFLFEYFSETQRNKGNFPGRFSGRQFSNSRSEMNVSTLELGDSALYLCASSLLQGNGYTFGSGTRLTVV.

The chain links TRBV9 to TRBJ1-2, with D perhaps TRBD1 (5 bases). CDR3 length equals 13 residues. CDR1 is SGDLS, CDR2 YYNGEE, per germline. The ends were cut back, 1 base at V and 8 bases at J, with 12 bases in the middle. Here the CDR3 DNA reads TGTGCCAGCAGCGTAAATGGGGCTGAGGGCTACACCTTC. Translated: CASSVNGAEGYTF.